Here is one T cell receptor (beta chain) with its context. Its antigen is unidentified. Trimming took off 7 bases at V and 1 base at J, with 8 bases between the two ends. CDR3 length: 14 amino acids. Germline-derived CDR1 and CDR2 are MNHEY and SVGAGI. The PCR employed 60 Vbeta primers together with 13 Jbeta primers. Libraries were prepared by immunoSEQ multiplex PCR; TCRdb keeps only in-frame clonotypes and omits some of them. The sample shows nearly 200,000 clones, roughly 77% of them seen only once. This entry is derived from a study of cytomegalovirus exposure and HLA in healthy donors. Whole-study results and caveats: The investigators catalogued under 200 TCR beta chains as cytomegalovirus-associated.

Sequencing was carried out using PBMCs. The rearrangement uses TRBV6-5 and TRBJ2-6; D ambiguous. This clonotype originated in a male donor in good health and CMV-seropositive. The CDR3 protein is CASNTRSGANVLTF. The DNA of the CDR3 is TGTGCCAGCAACACACGTTCTGGGGCCAACGTCCTGACTTTC.